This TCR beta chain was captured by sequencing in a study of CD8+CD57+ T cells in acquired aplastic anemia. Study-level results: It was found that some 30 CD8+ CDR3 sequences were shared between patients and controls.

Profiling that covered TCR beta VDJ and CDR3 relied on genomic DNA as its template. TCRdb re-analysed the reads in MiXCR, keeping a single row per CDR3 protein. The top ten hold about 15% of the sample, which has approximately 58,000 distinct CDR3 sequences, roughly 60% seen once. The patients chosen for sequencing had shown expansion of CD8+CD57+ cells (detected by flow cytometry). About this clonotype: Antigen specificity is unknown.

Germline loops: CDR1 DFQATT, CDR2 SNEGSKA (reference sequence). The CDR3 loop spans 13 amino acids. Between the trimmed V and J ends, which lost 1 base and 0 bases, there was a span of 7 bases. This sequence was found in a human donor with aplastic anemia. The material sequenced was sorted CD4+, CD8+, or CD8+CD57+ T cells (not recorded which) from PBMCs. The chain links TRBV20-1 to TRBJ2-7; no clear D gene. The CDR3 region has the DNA TGCAGTGCTAGAGGGGCAGACTCCTACGAGCAGTACTTC. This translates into CSARGADSYEQYF.